This is a list of T cell receptor beta chains from one sample in a study of cytomegalovirus exposure and HLA in healthy donors. Data came from immunoSEQ multiplex PCR; TCRdb stores just in-frame clones and leaves some out. Of 81,000 or so clones in the sample, just under 75% were seen once. What was sequenced was PBMCs. The receptor set was obtained from a man in his fifties or sixties in good health and CMV-seronegative. CDR3s include the opening cysteine and the closing phenylalanine or tryptophan.

CDR3aa	v_gene
CASSQREGWDYGYTF	TRBV11-2
CASRVGSYGYTF	TRBV27
CASSVNAADTQYF	TRBV10-1
CASSLGQGINYGYTF	TRBV5-1
CASARDGYGGDGYTF	TRBV6-1
CATRLAGDTGELFF	TRBV2
CASTRDRDQPQHF	TRBV7-8
CASSLGNQETQYF	TRBV5-1
CASTWGQTSTDTQYF	TRBV6-1
CASSRQGSGQPQHF	TRBV27
CASSVGQGLGYTF	TRBV25-1
CASSLGQGRMDTEAFF	TRBV7-8
CASSERFLGNLAPDTQYF	TRBV6-1
CASGNSPAYGYTF	TRBV6-1
CASFSTGTMNTGELFF	TRBV7-9
CASSLPGTGSRELFF	TRBV9
CARMTEHFNSPLHF	TRBV27
CASSPRGPDISSYNEQFF	TRBV2
CASSYPGQVAGDEQYF	TRBV6-6
CASSGPPPGAKNSPLHF	TRBV9
CASSPRTTSGDEQYF	TRBV11-1
CASSTKDKANQPQHF	TRBV19
CASSLGDRPNEKLFF	TRBV7-8
CASSLEGTSGNEQFF	TRBV5-1
CAWYGGSYNSPLHF	TRBV30